A selection of T cell receptor beta chains follows, all from one sample in a study of cytomegalovirus exposure and HLA in healthy donors. The table came from immunoSEQ multiplex PCR; TCRdb's copy has only in-frame clones and leaves some out. This sample has more than 150,000 clones, with about 79% found just once. The sequenced sample was PBMCs. These receptors were collected from a girl aged 2-15 years in good health and CMV-seropositive. Each CDR3 is given with its conserved first and last residue. D genes are given only for firm matches. Clone size appears in some rows only: once, few, many, or a class for an expanded clone.

13 TRBJ2-3 NA TRBV5-1 NA CASSLVPADTQYF TGCGCCAGCAGCTTGGTACCGGCAGATACGCAGTATTTT
14 TRBJ2-1 NA TRBV6-5 TRBD2 CASSHSGGRGEQFF TGTGCCAGCAGCCATAGCGGGGGTAGGGGTGAGCAGTTCTTC
14 TRBJ1-2 NA TRBV28 TRBD1 CASSRQGKGYGYTF TGTGCCAGCAGTCGACAGGGAAAGGGCTATGGCTACACCTTC
14 TRBJ1-1 NA TRBV2 NA CASSQGLASSEAFF TGTGCCAGCAGTCAGGGGTTAGCTTCGAGTGAAGCTTTCTTT
14 TRBJ2-5 NA TRBV28 NA CATLQEGHQETQYF TGTGCCACGTTACAGGAGGGTCACCAAGAGACCCAGTACTTC
14 TRBJ2-5 NA TRBV28 TRBD2 CASSSSGSLGEQYF TGTGCCAGCAGTTCTAGCGGGAGTTTGGGTGAGCAGTACTTC
15 TRBJ2-1 NA TRBV19 NA CASSRGGGVHNEQFF TGTGCCAGTAGTAGAGGGGGGGGCGTCCACAATGAGCAGTTCTTC
16 TRBJ2-7 NA TRBV5-1 TRBD1 CASSLIWTGGLKEQYF TGCGCCAGCAGCTTGATATGGACAGGGGGCTTGAAAGAGCAGTACTTC
18 TRBJ2-1 NA TRBV7-7 TRBD2 CAVGSGLAVASSYNEQFF TGTGCCGTGGGTTCGGGACTAGCGGTGGCGAGCTCCTACAATGAGCAGTTCTTC
14 TRBJ2-7 NA TRBV6-1 NA CASSPGLGYYEQYF TGTGCCAGCAGCCCAGGGCTAGGGTACTACGAGCAGTACTTC
14 TRBJ2-7 NA TRBV5-1 TRBD1 CASSLGARQGEQYF TGCGCCAGCAGCTTGGGTGCGCGACAGGGCGAGCAGTACTTC
12 TRBJ2-7 NA TRBV18 NA CASSPGGYEQYF TGTGCCAGCTCTCCCGGGGGCTACGAGCAGTACTTC
16 TRBJ2-7 NA TRBV9 NA CASSVGGSRTTYEQYF TGTGCCAGCAGCGTAGGTGGGTCACGGACTACCTACGAGCAGTACTTC
13 TRBJ1-2 NA TRBV28 TRBD1 CAATKGGHYGYTF TGTGCCGCGACAAAAGGGGGCCATTATGGCTACACCTTC
12 TRBJ1-5 once TRBV19 TRBD1 CASGTANQPQHF TGTGCCAGTGGGACAGCCAATCAGCCCCAGCATTTT
15 TRBJ1-1 NA TRBV5-1 NA CASSLGGGGRVEAFF TGCGCCAGCAGCTTGGGAGGGGGGGGCAGGGTTGAAGCTTTCTTT
11 TRBJ1-2 NA TRBV30 NA CAWSSSPARRF TGTGCCTGGAGTTCCAGCCCCGCTCGGAGGTTC
11 TRBJ2-7 NA TRBV19 NA CASRESYEQYF TGTGCCAGTCGCGAGAGCTACGAGCAGTACTTC
13 TRBJ1-1 NA TRBV11-3 NA CASSFTVNTEAFF TGTGCCAGCAGCTTTACAGTGAACACTGAAGCTTTCTTT
15 TRBJ2-7 NA TRBV5-1 NA CASSFSAGPSYEQYF TGCGCCAGCAGCTTCTCAGCGGGTCCCTCCTACGAGCAGTACTTC
13 TRBJ2-7 NA TRBV6-6 NA CASSYDRSYEQYF TGTGCCAGCAGTTACGACAGGTCCTACGAGCAGTACTTC
13 TRBJ1-1 few TRBV7-3 NA CASGQGSFSEAFF TGTGCCAGCGGGCAGGGAAGTTTTTCTGAAGCTTTCTTT
14 TRBJ2-1 NA TRBV5-1 TRBD1 CASAQRTGDNEQFF TGCGCCAGCGCTCAGAGGACAGGGGACAATGAGCAGTTCTTC
13 TRBJ1-2 NA TRBV6-5 TRBD1 CASSDTGAAGYTF TGTGCCAGCAGTGATACAGGGGCGGCGGGCTACACCTTC
17 TRBJ2-2 NA TRBV4-1 TRBD2 CASSFHPASGGAGELFF TGCGCCAGCAGCTTTCACCCCGCTAGCGGGGGGGCCGGGGAGCTGTTTTTT
17 TRBJ1-3 NA TRBV5-6 NA CASSLALADRSGNTIYF TGTGCCAGCAGCTTGGCCTTAGCGGACCGCTCTGGAAACACCATATATTTT